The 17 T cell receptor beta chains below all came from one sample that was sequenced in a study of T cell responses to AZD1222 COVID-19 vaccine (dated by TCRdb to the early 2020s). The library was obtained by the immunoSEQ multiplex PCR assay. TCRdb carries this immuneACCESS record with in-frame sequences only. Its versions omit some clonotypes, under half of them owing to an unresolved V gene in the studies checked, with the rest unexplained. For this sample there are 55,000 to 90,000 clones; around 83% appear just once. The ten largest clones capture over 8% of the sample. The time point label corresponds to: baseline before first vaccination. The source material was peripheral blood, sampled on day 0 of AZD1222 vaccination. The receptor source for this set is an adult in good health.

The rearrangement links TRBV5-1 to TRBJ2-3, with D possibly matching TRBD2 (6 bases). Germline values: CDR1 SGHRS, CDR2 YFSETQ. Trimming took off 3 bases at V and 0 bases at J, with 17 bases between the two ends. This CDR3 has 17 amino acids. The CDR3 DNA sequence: TGCGCCAGCAGCTGGGGGGTACAGCATCCTAGCACAGATACGCAGTATTTT. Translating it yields CASSWGVQHPSTDTQYF.

CDR3 sequence (DNA): TGTGCCAGCAGCGTAGGTCCGGGAGCGGAAGAGACCCAGTACTTC. This encodes CASSVGPGAEETQYF. The chain has TRBV9 and TRBJ2-5, with a tentative D call TRBD2 (6 bases). The CDR3 runs 15 residues. Germline CDR1 SGDLS, CDR2 YYNGEE. With 0 bases removed from V and 3 bases from J, the gap between germline ends came to 12 bases. The whole variable domain, filled in from reference TRBV9 and TRBJ2-5, reads DSGVTQTPKHLITATGQRVTLRCSPRSGDLSVYWYQQSLDQGLQFLIQYYNGEERAKGNILERFSAQQFPDLHSELNLSSLELGDSALYFCASSVGPGAEETQYFGPGTRLLVL.

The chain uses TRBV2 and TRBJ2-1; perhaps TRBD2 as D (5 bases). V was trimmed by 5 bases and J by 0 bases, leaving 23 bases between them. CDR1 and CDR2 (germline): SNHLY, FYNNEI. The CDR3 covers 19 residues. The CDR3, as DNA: TGTGCCAGCAGTTCCCGCCCGGACTTTCCGGAGAGCTCCTACAATGAGCAGTTCTTC. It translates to CASSSRPDFPESSYNEQFF. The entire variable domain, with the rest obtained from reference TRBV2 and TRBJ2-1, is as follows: EPEVTQTPSHQVTQMGQEVILRCVPISNHLYFYWYRQILGQKVEFLVSFYNNEISEKSEIFDDQFSVERPDGSNFTLKIRSTKLEDSAMYFCASSSRPDFPESSYNEQFFGPGTRLTVL.

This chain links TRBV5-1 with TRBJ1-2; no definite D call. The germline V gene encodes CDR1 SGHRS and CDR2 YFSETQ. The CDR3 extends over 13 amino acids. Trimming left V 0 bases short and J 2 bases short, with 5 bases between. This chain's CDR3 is CASSLDKNYGYTF. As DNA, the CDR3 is TGCGCCAGCAGCTTGGACAAGAACTATGGCTACACCTTC.

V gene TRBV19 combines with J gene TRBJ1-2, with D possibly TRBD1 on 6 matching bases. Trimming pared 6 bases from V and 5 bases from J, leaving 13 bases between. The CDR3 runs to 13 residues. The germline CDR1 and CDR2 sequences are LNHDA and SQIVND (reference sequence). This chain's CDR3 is CASSREGQYGYTF. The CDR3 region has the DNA TGTGCCAGTAGCCGAGAGGGACAATATGGCTACACCTTC.

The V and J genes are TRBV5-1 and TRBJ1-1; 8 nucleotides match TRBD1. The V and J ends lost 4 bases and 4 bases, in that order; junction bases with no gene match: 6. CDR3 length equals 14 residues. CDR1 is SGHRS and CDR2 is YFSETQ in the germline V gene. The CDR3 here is CASSKQGGRTEAFF. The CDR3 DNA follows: TGCGCCAGCAGCAAACAGGGGGGTCGCACTGAAGCTTTCTTT.

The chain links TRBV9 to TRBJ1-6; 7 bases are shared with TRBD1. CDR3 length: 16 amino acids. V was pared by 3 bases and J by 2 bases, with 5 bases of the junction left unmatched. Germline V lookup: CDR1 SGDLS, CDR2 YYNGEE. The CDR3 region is CASSALQGAYNSPLHF. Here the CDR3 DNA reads TGTGCCAGCAGCGCCCTTCAGGGGGCCTATAATTCACCCCTCCACTTT.

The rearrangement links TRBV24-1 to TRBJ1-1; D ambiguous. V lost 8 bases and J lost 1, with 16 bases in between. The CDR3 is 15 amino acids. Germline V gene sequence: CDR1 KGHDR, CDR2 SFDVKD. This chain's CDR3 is CATTICALENTEAFF. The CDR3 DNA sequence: TGTGCCACCACTATATGCGCTTTAGAGAACACTGAAGCTTTCTTT.

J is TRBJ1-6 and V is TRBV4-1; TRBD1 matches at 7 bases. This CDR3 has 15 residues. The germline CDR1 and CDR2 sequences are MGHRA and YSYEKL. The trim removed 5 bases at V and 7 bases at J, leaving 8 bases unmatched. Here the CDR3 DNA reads TGCGCCAGCAGCAGTTACAGGGGAGGAAATTCACCCCTCCACTTT. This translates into CASSSYRGGNSPLHF.

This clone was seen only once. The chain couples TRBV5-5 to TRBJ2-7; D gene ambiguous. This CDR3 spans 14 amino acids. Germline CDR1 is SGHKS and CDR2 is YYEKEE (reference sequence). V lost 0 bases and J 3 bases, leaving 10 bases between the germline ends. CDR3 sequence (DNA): TGTGCCAGCAGCTTGGTTGCCCTGGGCTACGAGCAGTACTTC. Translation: CASSLVALGYEQYF.

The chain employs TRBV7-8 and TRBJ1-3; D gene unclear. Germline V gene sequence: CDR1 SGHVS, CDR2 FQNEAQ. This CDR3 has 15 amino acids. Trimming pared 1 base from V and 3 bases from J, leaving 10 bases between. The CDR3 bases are TGTGCCAGCAGCTTAGTACGGACGAGTGGAAACACCATATATTTT. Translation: CASSLVRTSGNTIYF.

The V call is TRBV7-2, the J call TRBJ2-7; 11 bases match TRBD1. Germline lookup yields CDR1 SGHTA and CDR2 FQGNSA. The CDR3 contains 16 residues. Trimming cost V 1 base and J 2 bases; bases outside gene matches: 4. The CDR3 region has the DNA TGTGCCAGCAGCTTAGTAGGGACAGGGGGGGCCTACGAGCAGTACTTC. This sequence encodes CASSLVGTGGAYEQYF.

In DNA form, the CDR3 reads TGCGCCAGCAGCTTGCGTGGGACAGGGGACCTTGGGTTTTTT. Protein sequence: CASSLRGTGDLGFF. The rearrangement links TRBV5-1 to TRBJ1-4, with 10 bases matching TRBD1. The CDR3 runs to 14 residues. Germline-derived CDR1 and CDR2 are SGHRS and YFSETQ. The junction had 10 bases not matched to a gene; V was cut back by 1 base and J by 16 bases. Filled out from reference TRBV5-1 and TRBJ1-4, the complete variable domain reads KAGVTQTPRYLIKTRGQQVTLSCSPISGHRSVSWYQQTPGQGLQFLFEYFSETQRNKGNFPGRFSGRQFSNSRSEMNVSTLELGDSALYLCASSLRGTGDLGFFGSGTQLSVL.

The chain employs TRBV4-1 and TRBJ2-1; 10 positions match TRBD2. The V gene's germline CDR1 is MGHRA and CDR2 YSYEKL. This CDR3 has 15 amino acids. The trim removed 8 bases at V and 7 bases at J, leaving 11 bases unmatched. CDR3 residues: CASSQDSGRVNEQFF. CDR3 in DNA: TGCGCCAGCTCCCAGGACAGCGGGAGGGTGAATGAGCAGTTCTTC.

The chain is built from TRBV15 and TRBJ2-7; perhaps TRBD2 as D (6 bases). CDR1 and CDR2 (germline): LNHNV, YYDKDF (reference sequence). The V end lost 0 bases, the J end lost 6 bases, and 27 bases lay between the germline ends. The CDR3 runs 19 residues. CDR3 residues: CATSRDHLLSKRRESEQYF. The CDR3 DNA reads TGTGCCACCAGCAGAGATCACTTGTTAAGTAAGCGGAGGGAATCCGAGCAGTACTTC.

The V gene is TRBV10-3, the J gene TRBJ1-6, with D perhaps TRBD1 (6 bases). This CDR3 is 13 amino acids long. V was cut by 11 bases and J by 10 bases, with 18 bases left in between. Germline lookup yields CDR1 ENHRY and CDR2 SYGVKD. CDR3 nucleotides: TGTGCCGTCGCGGACAGTTATGACTCACCCCTCCACTTT. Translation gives CAVADSYDSPLHF.

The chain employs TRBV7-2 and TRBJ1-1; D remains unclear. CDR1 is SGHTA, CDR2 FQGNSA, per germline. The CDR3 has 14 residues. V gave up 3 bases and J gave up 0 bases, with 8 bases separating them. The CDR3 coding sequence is TGTGCCAGCAGCTTTGGGCCGGTGAACACTGAAGCTTTCTTT. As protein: CASSFGPVNTEAFF.